This T cell receptor beta chain originates from a study of T cells in localized non-small cell lung cancer. Libraries were prepared by immunoSEQ multiplex PCR; TCRdb keeps only in-frame clonotypes and omits some of them. The profile shows some 10,000 clones, 35% to 45% of them singletons. Findings and limits, study-wide: The greatest T cell clonality was found in uninvolved adjacent lung (higher than in tumor). Sequencing, confined to only one tumor region, leaves heterogeneity possible. Greater T cell density in blood accompanied longer overall survival. The appearance of a median roughly 61 of the top 100 tumor clones was seen in adjacent lung.

On this clone: Antigen unknown.

The CDR3 totals 16 residues. The trim removed 4 bases at V and 9 bases at J, leaving 10 bases unmatched. This clonotype originated in a woman between 35 and 75 years old with stage I lung adenocarcinoma. Material: lymph node tissue, obtained before any cancer treatment. The chain carries TRBV23-1 and TRBJ1-5, with 12 bases fitting TRBD1. TRBV23-1 is annotated as an ORF whose role is uncertain. The CDR3 coding sequence is TGCGCCAGCAGTCGTGGGACAGGGGGCCGATTGGGGCCCCAGCATTTT. The encoded protein is CASSRGTGGRLGPQHF.